One and the same sample provided the 2 T cell receptor beta chains below, sequenced in a study of cytomegalovirus exposure and HLA in healthy donors (dated by TCRdb to 2015 to 2018). The library was made by the immunoSEQ multiplex PCR assay. For the multiplex PCR, a mixture combining 60 forward primers for TCR Vbeta segments and 13 reverse primers for TCR Jbeta segments was used. TCRdb obtained this table from immuneACCESS and retained in-frame rearrangements with V and J assigned. These tables miss some clones; where compared with another copy, unresolved V genes account for less than half of the shortfall, and the remainder is unexplained. The sample table lists some 180,000 clones, roughly 79% of them with a count of one. Just under 3% of the sample belongs to the ten largest clones. The sample consisted of PBMCs. The origin of the receptors is a male donor in good health and CMV-seronegative.

V gene TRBV11-2 combines with J gene TRBJ2-1; 14 bases map to TRBD2. This CDR3 region has 18 residues. Germline CDR1 is SGHAT and CDR2 is FQNNGV. With 5 bases clipped from V and 2 bases from J, the junction kept 8 bases outside the gene matches. The CDR3 sequence is CASSPGTSGGKTYNEQFF. The DNA for the CDR3 is TGTGCCAGCAGCCCCGGGACTAGCGGGGGCAAGACCTACAATGAGCAGTTCTTC.

The genes are TRBV5-1 and TRBJ1-2, with unresolved D. CDR1 and CDR2 (germline): SGHRS, YFSETQ. The CDR3 is made up of 14 amino acids. Trimming pared 2 bases from V and 4 bases from J, leaving 12 bases between. The CDR3 loop reads CASSFDTEFYGYTF. CDR3 bases: TGCGCCAGCAGCTTTGACACGGAATTCTATGGCTACACCTTC.